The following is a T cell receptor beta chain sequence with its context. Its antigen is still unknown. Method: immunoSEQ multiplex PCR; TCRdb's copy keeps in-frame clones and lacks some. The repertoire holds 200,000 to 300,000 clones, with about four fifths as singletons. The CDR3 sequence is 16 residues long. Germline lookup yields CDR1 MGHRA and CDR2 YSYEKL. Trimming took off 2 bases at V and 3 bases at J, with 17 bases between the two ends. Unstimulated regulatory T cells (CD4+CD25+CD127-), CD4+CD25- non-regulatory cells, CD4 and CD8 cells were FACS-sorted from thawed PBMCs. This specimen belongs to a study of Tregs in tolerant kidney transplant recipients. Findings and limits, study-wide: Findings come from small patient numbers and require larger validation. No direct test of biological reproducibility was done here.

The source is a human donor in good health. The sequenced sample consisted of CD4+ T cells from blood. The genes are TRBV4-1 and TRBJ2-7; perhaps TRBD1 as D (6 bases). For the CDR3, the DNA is TGCGCCAGCAGCCAACATCCGGGACACACGGGCTACGAGCAGTACTTC. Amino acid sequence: CASSQHPGHTGYEQYF.